Listed here are 8 T cell receptor beta chains from one sample, sequenced in a study of cytomegalovirus exposure and HLA in healthy donors. PCR involved 60 Vbeta and 13 Jbeta primers. Assay: immunoSEQ multiplex PCR; the TCRdb copy retains only in-frame clones and omits some. Here the sample spans approximately 190,000 clones, more than 75% being singletons. Sequencing was performed on PBMCs. These receptors were obtained from a man aged 40-49 years in good health and CMV-seropositive.

The CDR3 nucleotides are TGTGCCAGCAGGAGAGGGGGCCCCGGTGCGGCTGAAGCTTTCTTT. The encoded protein is CASRRGGPGAAEAFF. This chain links TRBV6-5 with TRBJ1-1; 7 nucleotides match TRBD1. Germline CDR1 is MNHEY and CDR2 is SVGAGI. The CDR3 is 15 residues long. Unmatched junction bases numbered 13, after V lost 6 bases and J lost 6 bases.

This clone is a singleton in its sample. The chain recombines TRBV5-6 with TRBJ2-7; tentative D call: TRBD1 (5 bases). CDR3 length: 13 amino acids. Germline V gene sequence: CDR1 SGHDT, CDR2 YYEEEE. V was clipped by 1 base and J by 7 bases, with 12 bases between them. The CDR3 coding sequence is TGTGCCAGCAGCTTGCCAGGGATGGGGGAGCAGTACTTC. It yields the protein CASSLPGMGEQYF.

V and J are TRBV4-2 and TRBJ2-5, with 9 bases aligning to TRBD2. The J call is uncertain, as TRBJ2-7 better fits the DNA end. CDR1 and CDR2 from the germline V gene are LGHNA and YNFKEQ. The CDR3 contains 13 residues. The chain's CDR3 is CASSRRGGYEQYF. In DNA, the CDR3 is TGTGCCAGCAGCCGGCGGGGGGGCTACGAGCAGTACTTC.

The chain recombines TRBV19 with TRBJ2-6; no clear D. CDR1 and CDR2 (germline): LNHDA, SQIVND (reference sequence). The CDR3 totals 12 residues. The V and J ends lost 6 bases and 4 bases respectively, with 4 bases between them. CDR3 residues: CASSGGANVLTF. CDR3 DNA: TGTGCCAGTAGCGGGGGGGCCAACGTCCTGACTTTC.

The count of this clone is one. The chain combines TRBV14 with TRBJ1-1; D gene ambiguous. CDR1 SGHDN and CDR2 FVKESK come from the germline V gene. CDR3 length: 12 amino acids. V was trimmed by 4 bases and J by 1 base, leaving 4 bases between them. The CDR3: CASSRQNTEAFF. The CDR3 bases are TGTGCCAGCAGCCGACAGAACACTGAAGCTTTCTTT.

This chain links TRBV5-1 with TRBJ1-6; D call uncertain. Germline-derived CDR1 and CDR2 are SGHRS and YFSETQ. V was pared by 5 bases and J by 5 bases, with 11 bases between. This CDR3 has 14 amino acids. CDR3 DNA: TGCGCCAGCAGAGCTAGCAGAGATAATTCACCCCTCCACTTT. It specifies CASRASRDNSPLHF.

The gene calls are TRBV18 and TRBJ1-5; D unclear. The CDR3 consists of 13 residues. Germline V gene sequence: CDR1 KGHSH, CDR2 LQKENI. V was cut by 4 bases and J by 5 bases, with 9 bases left in between. Here the CDR3 DNA reads TGTGCCAGCTCACTGGGGAGAGATCAGCCCCAGCATTTT. This translates into CASSLGRDQPQHF.

The chain combines TRBV10-2 with TRBJ2-3; TRBD2 agrees at 9 bases. The V segment lost 11 bases and the J segment 1 base; nucleotides outside the gene matches: 10. This CDR3 spans 15 amino acids. Looked up from germline, CDR1 is WSHSY and CDR2 is SAAADI. The CDR3 region has the DNA TGCGCCGTCCGAACCATAGCGGGGGGCACAGATACGCAGTATTTT. It is translated as CAVRTIAGGTDTQYF.